The 4 T cell receptor beta chains given below trace back to one sample, sequenced in a study of blood T cells in healthy people across ages. Using a J-beta primer mix together with a sample-barcoded 5' primer, a second PCR was run for about 6 to 11 cycles. MiXCR, run by TCRdb on the 5' RACE reads, gives a single entry per CDR3 protein. The sample records about 1,000,000 distinct CDR3 sequences, 40% to 45% being singletons. Sequenced sample: blood. The receptors were sampled from a woman aged 55 to 70 in good health.

The gene calls are TRBV20-1 and TRBJ2-7, with TRBD2 matching 10 bases. J was trimmed by 0 bases and V by 5 bases; bases with no gene match: 4. Germline CDR1 reads DFQATT; CDR2 reads SNEGSKA (reference sequence). The CDR3 is 14 amino acids. The CDR3 region has the DNA TGCAGTGCTGGACTAGCGGTTAGCTCCTACGAGCAGTACTTC. This codes for CSAGLAVSSYEQYF.

The table lists this clonotype with a few counts. The chain links TRBV27 to TRBJ1-1; TRBD1 aligns across 7 bases. The germline gives CDR1 MNHEY, CDR2 SMNVEV (reference sequence). The CDR3 has 14 residues. V shed 0 bases, J shed 3 bases, and the junction held 1 base outside the gene matches. Written as DNA, the CDR3 is TGTGCCAGCAGTTTATCGGGACAGTACACTGAAGCTTTCTTT. Translated: CASSLSGQYTEAFF.

This clonotype has only a few counts. V usage is TRBV15 and J usage is TRBJ2-4; 11 bases are a match to TRBD2. The V and J ends lost 0 bases and 8 bases, in that order; junction bases with no gene match: 12. This CDR3 contains 18 residues. Germline CDR1 LNHNV, CDR2 YYDKDF (reference sequence). Here the CDR3 DNA reads TGTGCCACCAGCAGAGATCCTATAGCGGGAGGGCCTATGGACATTCAGTACTTC. Protein product: CATSRDPIAGGPMDIQYF.

This clonotype has only a few counts. The chain employs TRBV12-3 or TRBV12-4 and TRBJ2-5; a possible D gene is TRBD2 (6 bases). The V end lost 4 bases, the J end lost 2 bases, and 11 bases lay between the germline ends. This CDR3 contains 14 residues. The CDR3 region is CASSYGTLQETQYF. CDR3 sequence (DNA): TGTGCCAGCAGTTACGGGACTTTACAAGAGACCCAGTACTTC.